Here is one T cell receptor (beta chain) with its context. V lost 7 bases to trimming and J lost 7 bases, with 13 bases between them. From germline, CDR1 is GTSNPN and CDR2 SVGIG (reference sequence). The CDR3 consists of 11 residues. The data originate from a study of T cells in tumors after PD-1 blockade. The method was immunoSEQ multiplex PCR; TCRdb's version includes in-frame clones alone and lacks a portion of them. The sample includes just under 65,000 clones, approximately 74% of them seen just once. Sequenced here: PBMCs, sampled after anti-PD-1 treatment. The chain employs TRBV30 and TRBJ1-1; D may be TRBD1 (5 bases). The receptor's source is a human donor with basal cell carcinoma. The CDR3 region has the DNA TGTGCCTCGGGGAGGGGATTTGAAGCTTTCTTT. Amino acid sequence: CASGRGFEAFF.